The following is a T cell receptor beta chain sequence with its context. This sample was included in a study of T cell responses to AZD1222 COVID-19 vaccine. The repertoire was sequenced with immunoSEQ multiplex PCR; TCRdb's copy has only in-frame clones and lacks some. The table lists about 170,000 clones, roughly 85% of them singletons. The ends were cut back, 5 bases at V and 4 bases at J, with 12 bases in the middle. Germline CDR1 reads SQVTM; CDR2 reads ANQGSEA. The CDR3 covers 13 residues. The sequenced sample was peripheral blood, obtained 28 days after the second AZD1222 dose. The TCR was taken from an adult who received the AZD1222 COVID-19 vaccine. The chain combines TRBV29-1 with TRBJ1-3; TRBD1 is a possible D gene (5 bases). The CDR3 DNA reads TGCAGCGTTCGAAGGGGAGGAGGAAACACCATATATTTT. It codes for CSVRRGGGNTIYF.